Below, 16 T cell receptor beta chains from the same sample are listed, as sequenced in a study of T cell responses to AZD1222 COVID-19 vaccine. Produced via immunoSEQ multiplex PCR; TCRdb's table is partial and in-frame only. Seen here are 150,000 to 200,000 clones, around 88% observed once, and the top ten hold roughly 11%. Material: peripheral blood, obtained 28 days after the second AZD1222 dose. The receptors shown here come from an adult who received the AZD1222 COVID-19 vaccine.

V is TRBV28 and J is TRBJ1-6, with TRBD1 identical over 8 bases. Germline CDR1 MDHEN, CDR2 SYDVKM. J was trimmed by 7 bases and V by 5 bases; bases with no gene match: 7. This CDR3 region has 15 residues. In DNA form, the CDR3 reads TGTGCCAGCAGTATCAGACAGGGGTGGAATTCACCCCTCCACTTT. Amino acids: CASSIRQGWNSPLHF.

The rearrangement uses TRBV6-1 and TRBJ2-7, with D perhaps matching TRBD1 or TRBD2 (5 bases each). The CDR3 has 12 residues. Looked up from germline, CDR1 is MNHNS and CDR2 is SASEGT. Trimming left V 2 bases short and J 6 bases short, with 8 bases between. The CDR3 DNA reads TGTGCCAGCAGTGAAATAGGGACCGAGCAGTACTTC. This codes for CASSEIGTEQYF.

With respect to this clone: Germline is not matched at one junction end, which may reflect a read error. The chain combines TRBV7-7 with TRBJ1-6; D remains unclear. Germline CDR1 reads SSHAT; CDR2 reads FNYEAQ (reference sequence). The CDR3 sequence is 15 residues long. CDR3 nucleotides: TGTGCTAGCAGCTTAAATGACGGCCCCGGGTCACCCCTCCACTTT. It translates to CASSLNDGPGSPLHF.

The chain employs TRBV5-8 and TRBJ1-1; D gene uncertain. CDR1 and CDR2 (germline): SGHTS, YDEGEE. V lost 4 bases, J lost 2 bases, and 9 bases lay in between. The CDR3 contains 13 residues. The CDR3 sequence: CASSRRANTEAFF. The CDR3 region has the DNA TGTGCCAGCAGCCGGAGAGCAAACACTGAAGCTTTCTTT. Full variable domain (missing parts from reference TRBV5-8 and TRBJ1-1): EAGVTQSPTHLIKTRGQQATLRCSPISGHTSVYWYQQALGLGLQFLLWYDEGEERNRGNFPPRFSGRQFPNYSSELNVNALELEDSALYLCASSRRANTEAFFGQGTRLTVV.

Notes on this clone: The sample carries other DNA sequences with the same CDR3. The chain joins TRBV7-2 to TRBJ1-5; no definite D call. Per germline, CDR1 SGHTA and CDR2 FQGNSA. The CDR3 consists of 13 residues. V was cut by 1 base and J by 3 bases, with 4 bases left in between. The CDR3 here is CASSLGTNQPQHF. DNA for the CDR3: TGTGCCAGCAGCTTAGGGACCAATCAGCCCCAGCATTTT.

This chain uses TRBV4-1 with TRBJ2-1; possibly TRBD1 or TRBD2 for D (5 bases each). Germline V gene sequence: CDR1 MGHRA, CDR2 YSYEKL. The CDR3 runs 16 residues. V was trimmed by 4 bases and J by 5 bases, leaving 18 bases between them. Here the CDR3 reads CASSPRDMGLNNEQFF. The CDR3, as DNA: TGCGCCAGCAGCCCTCGGGATATGGGGCTAAACAATGAGCAGTTCTTC.

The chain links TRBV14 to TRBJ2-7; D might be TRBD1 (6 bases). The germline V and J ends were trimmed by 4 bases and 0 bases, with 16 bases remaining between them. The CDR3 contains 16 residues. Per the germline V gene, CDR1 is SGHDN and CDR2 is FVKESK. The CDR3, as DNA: TGTGCCAGCAGCCCCTATACGGGGACAAACTCCTACGAGCAGTACTTC. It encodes CASSPYTGTNSYEQYF. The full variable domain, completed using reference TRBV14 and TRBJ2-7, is EAGVTQFPSHSVIEKGQTVTLRCDPISGHDNLYWYRRVMGKEIKFLLHFVKESKQDESGMPNNRFLAERTGGTYSTLKVQPAELEDSGVYFCASSPYTGTNSYEQYFGPGTRLTVT.

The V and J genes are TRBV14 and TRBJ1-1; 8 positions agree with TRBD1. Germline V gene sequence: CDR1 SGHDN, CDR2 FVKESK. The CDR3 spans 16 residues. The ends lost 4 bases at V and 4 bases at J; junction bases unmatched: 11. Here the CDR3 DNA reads TGTGCCAGCAGCCCCCGTCCCGGACAGGGATTCACTGAAGCTTTCTTT. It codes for CASSPRPGQGFTEAFF.

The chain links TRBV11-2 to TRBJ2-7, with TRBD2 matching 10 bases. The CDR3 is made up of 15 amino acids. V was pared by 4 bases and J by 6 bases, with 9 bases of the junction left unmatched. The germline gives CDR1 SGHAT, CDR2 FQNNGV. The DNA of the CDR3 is TGTGCCAGCAGCTCCCGAGGAGCGGGAGGGTCCGAGCAGTACTTC. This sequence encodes CASSSRGAGGSEQYF.

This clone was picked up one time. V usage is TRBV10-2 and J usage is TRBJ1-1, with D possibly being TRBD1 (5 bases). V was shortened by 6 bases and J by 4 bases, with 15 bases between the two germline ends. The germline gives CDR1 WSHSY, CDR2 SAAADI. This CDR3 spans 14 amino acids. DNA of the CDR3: TGCGCCAGCAGGGGGAACAGGCGGGTCACTGAAGCTTTCTTT. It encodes CASRGNRRVTEAFF.

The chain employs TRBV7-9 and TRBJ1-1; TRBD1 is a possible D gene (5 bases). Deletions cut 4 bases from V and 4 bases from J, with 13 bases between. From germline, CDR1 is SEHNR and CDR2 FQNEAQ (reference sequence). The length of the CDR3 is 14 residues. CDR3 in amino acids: CASSSGGEGTEAFF. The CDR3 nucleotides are TGTGCCAGCAGCTCGGGGGGAGAGGGCACTGAAGCTTTCTTT.

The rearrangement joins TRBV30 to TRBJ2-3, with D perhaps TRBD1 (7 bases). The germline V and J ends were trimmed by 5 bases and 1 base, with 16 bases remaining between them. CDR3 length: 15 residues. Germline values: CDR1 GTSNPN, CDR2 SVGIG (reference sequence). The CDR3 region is CAWDQGGPGTDTQYF. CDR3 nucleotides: TGTGCCTGGGACCAGGGGGGCCCGGGCACAGATACGCAGTATTTT.

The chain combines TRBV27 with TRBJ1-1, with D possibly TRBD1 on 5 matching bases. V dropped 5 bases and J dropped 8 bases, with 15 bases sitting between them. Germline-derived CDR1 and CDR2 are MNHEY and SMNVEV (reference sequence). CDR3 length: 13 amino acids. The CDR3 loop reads CASSPGPAQEAFF. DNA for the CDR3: TGTGCCAGCAGTCCGGGACCGGCACAAGAAGCTTTCTTT.

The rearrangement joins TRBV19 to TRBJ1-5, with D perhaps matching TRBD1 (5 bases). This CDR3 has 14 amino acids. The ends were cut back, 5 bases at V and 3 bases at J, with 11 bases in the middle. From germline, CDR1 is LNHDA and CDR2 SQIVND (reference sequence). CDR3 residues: CASSPRQSNQPQHF. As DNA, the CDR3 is TGTGCCAGTAGTCCACGACAGTCCAATCAGCCCCAGCATTTT. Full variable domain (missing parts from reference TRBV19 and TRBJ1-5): DGGITQSPKYLFRKEGQNVTLSCEQNLNHDAMYWYRQDPGQGLRLIYYSQIVNDFQKGDIAEGYSVSREKKESFPLTVTSAQKNPTAFYLCASSPRQSNQPQHFGDGTRLSIL.

The CDR3 DNA reads as TGTGCCAGCTCGGGACAGGGGCACACTGAAGCTTTCTTT. It translates to CASSGQGHTEAFF. This chain uses TRBV7-3 with TRBJ1-1, with 10 bases aligning to TRBD1. Trimming cost V 8 bases and J 3 bases; bases outside gene matches: 3. Per the germline V gene, CDR1 is SGHTA and CDR2 is FQGTGA. The CDR3 has 13 residues. The whole variable domain, filled in from reference TRBV7-3 and TRBJ1-1, reads GAGVSQTPSNKVTEKGKYVELRCDPISGHTALYWYRQSLGQGPEFLIYFQGTGAADDSGLPNDRFFAVRPEGSVSTLKIQRTERGDSAVYLCASSGQGHTEAFFGQGTRLTVV.

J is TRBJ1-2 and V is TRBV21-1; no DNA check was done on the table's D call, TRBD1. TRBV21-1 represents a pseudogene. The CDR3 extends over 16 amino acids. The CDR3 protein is CASSHRRAGGGYGYTF. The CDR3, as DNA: TGTGCCAGCAGCCATCGGCGGGCAGGGGGCGGCTATGGCTACACCTTC.